This TCR beta chain was captured by sequencing in a study of T cells in Graves' hyperthyroidism and ophthalmopathy. Study background: Peripheral blood draws took place at initial diagnosis, ahead of any treatment.

This clonotype was detected many times. TCR beta CDR3 sequences were amplified from RNA transcripts. The HTBI set primed first-round TCR CDR3 RT-PCR. From the multiplex PCR reads, TCRdb called clonotypes with MiXCR, one entry per CDR3 protein. This sample has roughly 250,000 distinct CDR3 sequences, with over 15% found just once. The V gene's germline CDR1 is KGHSH and CDR2 LQKENI. Trimming cost V 0 bases and J 9 bases, with 18 bases left between them. The CDR3 runs to 16 residues. This TCR derives from a woman aged 18-35 years with Graves' ophthalmopathy. V gene TRBV18 combines with J gene TRBJ2-1, with a possible D match to TRBD1 (6 bases). The specimen was blood. CDR3 protein: CASSPPLQGSFGEQFF. In DNA, the CDR3 is TGTGCCAGCTCACCACCTTTACAGGGCTCTTTTGGTGAGCAGTTCTTC.